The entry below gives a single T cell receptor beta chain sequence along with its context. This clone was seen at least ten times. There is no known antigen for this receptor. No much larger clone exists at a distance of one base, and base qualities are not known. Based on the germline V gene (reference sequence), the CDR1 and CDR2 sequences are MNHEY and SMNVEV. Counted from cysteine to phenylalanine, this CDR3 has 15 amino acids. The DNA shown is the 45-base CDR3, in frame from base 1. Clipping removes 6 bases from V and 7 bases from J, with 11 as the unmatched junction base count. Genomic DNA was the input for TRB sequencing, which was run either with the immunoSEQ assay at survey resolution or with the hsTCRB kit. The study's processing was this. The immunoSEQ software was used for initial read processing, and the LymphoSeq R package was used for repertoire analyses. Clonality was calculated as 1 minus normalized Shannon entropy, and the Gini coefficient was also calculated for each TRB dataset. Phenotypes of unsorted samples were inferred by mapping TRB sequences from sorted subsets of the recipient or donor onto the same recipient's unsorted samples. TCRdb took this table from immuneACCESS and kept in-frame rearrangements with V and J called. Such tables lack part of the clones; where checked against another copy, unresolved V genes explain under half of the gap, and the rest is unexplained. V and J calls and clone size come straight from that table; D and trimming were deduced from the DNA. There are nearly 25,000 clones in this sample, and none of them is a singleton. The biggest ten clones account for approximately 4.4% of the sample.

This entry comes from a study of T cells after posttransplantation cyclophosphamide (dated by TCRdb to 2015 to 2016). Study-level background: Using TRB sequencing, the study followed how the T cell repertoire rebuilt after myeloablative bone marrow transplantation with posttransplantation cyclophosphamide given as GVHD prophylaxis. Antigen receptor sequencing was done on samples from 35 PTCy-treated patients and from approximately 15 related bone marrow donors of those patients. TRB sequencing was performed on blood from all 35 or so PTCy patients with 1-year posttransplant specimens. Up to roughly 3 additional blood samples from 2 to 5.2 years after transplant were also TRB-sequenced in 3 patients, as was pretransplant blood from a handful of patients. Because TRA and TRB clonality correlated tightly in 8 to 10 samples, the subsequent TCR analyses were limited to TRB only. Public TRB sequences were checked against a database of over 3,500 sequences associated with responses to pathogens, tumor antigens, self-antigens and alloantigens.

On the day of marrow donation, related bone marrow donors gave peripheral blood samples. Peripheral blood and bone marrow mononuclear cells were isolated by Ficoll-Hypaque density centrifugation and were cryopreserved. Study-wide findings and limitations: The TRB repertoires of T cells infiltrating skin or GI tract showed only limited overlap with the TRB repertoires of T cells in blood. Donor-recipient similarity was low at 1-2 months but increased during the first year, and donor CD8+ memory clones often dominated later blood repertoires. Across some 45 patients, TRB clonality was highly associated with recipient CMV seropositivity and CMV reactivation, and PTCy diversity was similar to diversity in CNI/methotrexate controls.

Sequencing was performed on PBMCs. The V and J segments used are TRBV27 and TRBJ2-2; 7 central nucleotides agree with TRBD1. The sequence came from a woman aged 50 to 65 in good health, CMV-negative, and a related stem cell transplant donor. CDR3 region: CASRVGQTLIGELFF. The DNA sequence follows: TGTGCCAGCAGGGTGGGACAGACACTTATCGGGGAGCTGTTTTTT.